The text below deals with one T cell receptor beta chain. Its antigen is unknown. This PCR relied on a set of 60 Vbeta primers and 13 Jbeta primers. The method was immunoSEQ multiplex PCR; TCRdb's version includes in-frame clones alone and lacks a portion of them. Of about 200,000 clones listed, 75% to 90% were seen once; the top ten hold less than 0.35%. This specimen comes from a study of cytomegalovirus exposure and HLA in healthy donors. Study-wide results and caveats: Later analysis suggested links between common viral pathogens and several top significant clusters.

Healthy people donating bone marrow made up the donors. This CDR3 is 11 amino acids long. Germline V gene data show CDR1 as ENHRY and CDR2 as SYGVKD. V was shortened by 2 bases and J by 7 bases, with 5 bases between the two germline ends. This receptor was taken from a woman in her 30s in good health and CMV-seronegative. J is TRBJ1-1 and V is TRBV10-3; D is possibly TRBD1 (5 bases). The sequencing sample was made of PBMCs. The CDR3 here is CAISERGEAFF. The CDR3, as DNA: TGTGCCATCAGTGAGAGGGGTGAAGCTTTCTTT.